The sequence of this T cell receptor beta chain was determined in a study of T cells in Graves' hyperthyroidism and ophthalmopathy. This CDR3 region has 15 residues. Per germline, CDR1 SGHRS and CDR2 YFSETQ. The V end lost 4 bases, the J end lost 3 bases, and 13 bases lay between the germline ends. This clonotype was detected only a few times. Patients affected by ophthalmopathy presented a Clinical Activity Score of at least 3, a NOSPECS grade of at least 4, and disease duration below 3 months. Amplification of TCR beta CDR3 regions was performed using RNA transcripts as template. HTBI primers were employed in a first-round RT-PCR of the TCR CDR3. MiXCR, run by TCRdb on the multiplex PCR reads, gives a single entry per CDR3 protein. The table has over 350,000 distinct CDR3 sequences, roughly 18% seen once.

The sample taken for sequencing was blood. The V gene is TRBV5-1, the J gene TRBJ1-4; no clear D gene. The clonotype comes from a man in his late teens or twenties with Graves' ophthalmopathy. The CDR3 loop is CASSQGRFANEKLFF. CDR3 nucleotide sequence: TGCGCCAGCAGCCAAGGACGGTTTGCTAATGAAAAACTGTTTTTT.